Sequencing of this T cell receptor (beta chain) was carried out in a study of neurological immune-mediated disorders. Germline V gives CDR1 MDHEN, CDR2 SYDVKM. Germline trimming cut 8 bases from V and 5 bases from J; bases unmatched to any gene: 12. CDR3 length: 15 amino acids. This clonotype came up many times. Its target is unknown. cDNA was made by 5'RACE with 10-nucleotide random UMIs. Over 160 million TCR-beta sequences (from 15-18 subjects) were yielded by each sequencing run. TCRdb reprocessed the 5' RACE reads via MiXCR and lists one record per CDR3 protein. The sample holds roughly 56,000 distinct CDR3 sequences, over 9.5% seen once. The study's findings and limits: Multiple sclerosis was found to have the least TCR clonal expansion, below healthy controls, and HTLV-1-associated myelopathy the most. None of the CDR3 amino acid sequences in expanded clones turned up in more than one subject, which points to private repertoires in all groups.

The V and J genes are TRBV28 and TRBJ1-5, with 7 bases matching TRBD1. The sequence derives from a man aged 55 to 69 in good health. The sequenced sample was PBMCs. The CDR3 region has the DNA TGTGCCAGCGGAGGACAGGTGGGTCAGGATCAGCCCCAGCATTTT. As protein: CASGGQVGQDQPQHF.